The rows below give T cell receptor beta chains drawn from one sample of a study of blood T cells in healthy people across ages. TCRdb reprocessed the 5' RACE reads via MiXCR and lists one record per CDR3 protein. The sample lists some 1.1 million distinct CDR3 sequences, more than 30% occurring once. The specimen sequenced was blood. The receptor source for this set is a man aged 18 to 30 in good health. CDR3s include the opening cysteine and the closing phenylalanine or tryptophan. D genes are given only for firm matches. A row's size may be missing; if present it is once, few, many or a size class.

size,J,V,D,length,DNA,CDR3
NA,TRBJ2-1,TRBV20-1,NA,12,TGCAGTGCTAGAGACGCTTCCGATCCGGAGTTCTTC,CSARDASDPEFF
NA,TRBJ2-7,TRBV4-1,TRBD1,15,TGCGCCAGCAGCCAAGAGCGGGACAGGAGCTACGAGCAGTACTTC,CASSQERDRSYEQYF
NA,TRBJ2-3,TRBV6-4,NA,15,TGTGCCAGCAGTGACGGTTTAGCCGGCGCAGATACGCAGTATTTT,CASSDGLAGADTQYF
few,TRBJ1-2,TRBV4-2,TRBD1,15,TGTGCCAGCAGCCAAGCTCAGGGGGCGGTCTATGGCTACACCTTC,CASSQAQGAVYGYTF
few,TRBJ2-1,TRBV20-1,NA,15,TGCAGTGCTAAGGAGGGGTCTATCTCCTACAATGAGCAGTTCTTC,CSAKEGSISYNEQFF
NA,TRBJ1-5,TRBV5-4,TRBD1,20,TGTGCCAGCAGCTTGGCCCGAGTGGGGACAGGGGGAAAGGAATATCAGCCCCAGCATTTT,CASSLARVGTGGKEYQPQHF
many,TRBJ1-5,TRBV12-3/TRBV12-4,NA,13,TGTGCCAGCAGCCGACGTAGCAATCAGCCCCAGCATTTT,CASSRRSNQPQHF
NA,TRBJ2-1,TRBV9,TRBD2,16,TGTGCCAGCAGCTCCTCTGGCGGGAGGGCCGGAAATGAGCAGTTCTTC,CASSSSGGRAGNEQFF
NA,TRBJ2-7,TRBV14,NA,13,TGTGCCAGCAGCCAAGTTACGTGGGAGGCCCAGTACTTC,CASSQVTWEAQYF
NA,TRBJ1-1,TRBV6-2/TRBV6-3,NA,16,TGTGCCAGCAGTTACTCGAAGGGACACTTGAACACTGAAGCTTTCTTT,CASSYSKGHLNTEAFF
NA,TRBJ1-1,TRBV4-1,NA,16,TGCGCCAGCAGCCGAAACCCGGGACCGAGGAACACTGAAGCTTTCTTT,CASSRNPGPRNTEAFF
few,TRBJ1-2,TRBV4-3,TRBD1,15,TGCGCCAGCAGCCATCGGACAGGGGGTGATTATGGCTACACCTTC,CASSHRTGGDYGYTF
NA,TRBJ2-1,TRBV11-2,NA,14,TGTGCCAGCAGCTTAGAACTTTATCGAACGGAGCAGTTCTTC,CASSLELYRTEQFF
few,TRBJ2-1,TRBV5-1,TRBD1,16,TGCGCCAGCAGCAGCGAGACAGGGGGATCCTACAATGAGCAGTTCTTC,CASSSETGGSYNEQFF
NA,TRBJ2-1,TRBV21-1,NA,15,TGTGCCAGCAGCAAAGGGATGGGGGTTTGGGGTGTCTTGTTCTTC,CASSKGMGVWGVLFF
NA,TRBJ1-4,TRBV4-1,NA,15,TGCGCCAGCAGCCAAGAGAACAGGGTTAATGAAAAACTGTTTTTT,CASSQENRVNEKLFF
once,TRBJ1-1,TRBV9,TRBD1,15,TGTGCCAGCAGCGCATTACAGGGGGCGAACACTGAAGCTTTCTTT,CASSALQGANTEAFF
few,TRBJ1-2,TRBV6-1,NA,12,TGTGCCAGCTGGGGAGTTAACTATGGCTACACCTTC,CASWGVNYGYTF
many,TRBJ2-1,TRBV29-1,NA,10,TGCAGCGTTGGGGGATACGAGCAGTTCTTC,CSVGGYEQFF
NA,TRBJ2-1,TRBV6-5,NA,19,TGTGCCAGCAGTTACCCTAGCATACTGGGGGGGCGCCCCTACAATGAGCAGTTCTTC,CASSYPSILGGRPYNEQFF
NA,TRBJ1-4,TRBV30,NA,14,TGTGCCTGGAGTGTACTAAAGGGGAATGAAAAACTGTTTTTT,CAWSVLKGNEKLFF
few,TRBJ2-5,TRBV20-1,NA,14,TGCAGTGCCGACACTAGGTTAGCCTCAGAGACCCAGTACTTC,CSADTRLASETQYF
NA,TRBJ2-1,TRBV24-1,NA,13,TGTGCCACCAGTGATGGCAACTACAATGAGCAGTTCTTC,CATSDGNYNEQFF
few,TRBJ1-1,TRBV25-1,NA,15,TGTGCCAGCAGTGAATGGCGCCAGGGATACACTGAAGCTTTCTTT,CASSEWRQGYTEAFF
NA,TRBJ2-3,TRBV7-2,NA,16,TGTGCCAGCAGCTTAAACGCGGGGGCAGGCACAGATACGCAGTATTTT,CASSLNAGAGTDTQYF
few,TRBJ2-7,TRBV7-2,TRBD2,17,TGTGCCAGCAGCTCACGGACTAGCCGACTAAGCTCCTACGAGCAGTACTTC,CASSSRTSRLSSYEQYF
NA,TRBJ1-1,TRBV5-5,NA,13,TGTGCCAGCAGATTGTCGGTGAACACTGAAGCTTTCTTT,CASRLSVNTEAFF
NA,TRBJ1-2,TRBV5-1,NA,14,TGCGTCAGCAGCCGGGACACCCAGACCTATGGCTACACCTTC,CVSSRDTQTYGYTF
NA,TRBJ2-1,TRBV7-9,NA,13,TGTGCCAGCAGCCCTCGCATATACAATGAGCAGTTCTTC,CASSPRIYNEQFF
few,TRBJ2-3,TRBV5-1,NA,14,TGCGCCAGCAGCCGTCTAGGAAGGACAGATACGCAGTATTTT,CASSRLGRTDTQYF
NA,TRBJ2-7,TRBV4-1,NA,16,TGCGCCAGCAGCCAAGTCTTCTGGATCTCCTACAATGAGCAGTACTTC,CASSQVFWISYNEQYF
few,TRBJ2-1,TRBV20-1,NA,13,TGCAGTGCTAGAGATCGCGTCATCAATGAGCAGTTCTTC,CSARDRVINEQFF
NA,TRBJ2-3,TRBV5-1,NA,18,TGCGCCAGCACAAGGTGGAGCCCGCAGGGTGGTTCCACAGATACGCAGTATTTT,CASTRWSPQGGSTDTQYF
once,TRBJ1-4,TRBV20-1,TRBD1,14,TGCAGTGCCATGGCGGCAGGGGGAAGGGAAAAACTGTTTTTT,CSAMAAGGREKLFF
NA,TRBJ1-2,TRBV10-3,NA,17,TGTGCCATCAGTGAGACGGAACCCGGGAGCAGGGTCTATGGCTACACCTTC,CAISETEPGSRVYGYTF
NA,TRBJ2-7,TRBV10-3,NA,15,TGTGCCATCAGTGAAAGGGTTGAGAGGGTCAATGAGCAGTACTTC,CAISERVERVNEQYF
NA,TRBJ2-3,TRBV11-2,NA,16,TGTGCCAGCAGCATATCTAGGACGCCTACCCGGGATACGCAGTATTTT,CASSISRTPTRDTQYF
NA,TRBJ1-4,TRBV2,NA,11,TGTGCCAGCAGGGAGACCCCCCCGGGGTTTTTT,CASRETPPGFF
NA,TRBJ1-2,TRBV4-3,TRBD1,19,TGCGCCAGTAGCGACCTTCTCTTATCCGGGACAGGGGACAACGATGGCTACACCTTC,CASSDLLLSGTGDNDGYTF
once,TRBJ1-1,TRBV4-1,NA,14,TGCGCCAGCAGCCAAACAGGGCCAGGCACTGAAGCTTTTTTT,CASSQTGPGTEAFF
many,TRBJ2-1,TRBV12-3/TRBV12-4,TRBD1,14,TGTGCCAGCAGTCCGGGACAGCCCTACAATGAGCAGTTCTTC,CASSPGQPYNEQFF
few,TRBJ1-4,TRBV12-3/TRBV12-4,NA,14,TGTGCCAGCAGTCGCACAAGTTCTAATGAAAAACTGTTTTTT,CASSRTSSNEKLFF
NA,TRBJ2-1,TRBV3-1,TRBD2,16,TGTGCCAGCAGCCAGAGGACTAGCGGGGAAATGAATGAGCAGTTCTTC,CASSQRTSGEMNEQFF
NA,TRBJ2-1,TRBV2,NA,14,TGTGCCAGCAGTGTGCTGAGCCCCTACAATGAGCAGTTCTTC,CASSVLSPYNEQFF
few,TRBJ1-1,TRBV14,NA,17,TGTGCCAGCAGCCAAGATATGGCAGGGTACAAAAGCACTGAAGCTTTCTTT,CASSQDMAGYKSTEAFF
NA,TRBJ2-3,TRBV27,NA,16,TGTGCCTCAAGGGGCAACGGGCTCTTGACCACAGATACGCAGTATTTT,CASRGNGLLTTDTQYF
NA,TRBJ1-1,TRBV29-1,NA,13,TGCAGTAGTTTGACGGGGGGAAACACTAAAGCTTTCTTT,CSSLTGGNTKAFF
NA,TRBJ1-6,TRBV6-6,NA,12,TGTGCCAGCAGTTACTCAGAATCACCCCTCCACTTT,CASSYSESPLHF
NA,TRBJ1-2,TRBV28,NA,14,TGTGCCAGCAGTTGGGACTTGGGCGGCTATGGCTACACCTTC,CASSWDLGGYGYTF
few,TRBJ2-4,TRBV6-2/TRBV6-3,NA,18,TGTGCCAGCAGTTCCTTTTCCGAACCGACAGTAGCCAAAAACATTCAGTACTTC,CASSSFSEPTVAKNIQYF
NA,TRBJ2-1,TRBV20-1,TRBD2,13,TGCAGTGCACGAGGACTAGCGGAGAATGAGCAGTTCTTC,CSARGLAENEQFF
NA,TRBJ2-2,TRBV9,NA,14,TGTGCCAGCAGCGTAGTGTTGGACACCGGGGAGCTGTTTTTT,CASSVVLDTGELFF
NA,TRBJ2-1,TRBV9,TRBD1,14,TGTGCCAGCAGCGTCCAGACAGGGCCCGTTGAGCAGTTCTTC,CASSVQTGPVEQFF
few,TRBJ1-2,TRBV6-6,NA,14,TGTGCCAGTTCCCGAGGCCCCTACGGCTATGGCTACACCTTC,CASSRGPYGYGYTF
NA,TRBJ2-1,TRBV20-1,NA,15,TGCAGTGCTAGAACCAAGGTTAGCTCCTACAATGAGCAGTTCTTC,CSARTKVSSYNEQFF